The 19 T cell receptor beta chains below come from one sample, sequenced in a study of CXCR3-negative and CXCR3-positive naive CD8 T cells. Via 5' RACE with UMI labels, TRB cDNA libraries were prepared. TCRdb reprocessed the 5' RACE reads and reports one entry per CDR3 protein, with no DNA. This sample's table reports 130,000 or so distinct CDR3 sequences. The sample was naive CXCR3- CD8+ T cells from blood. Subset: CD45RO-CCR7+CD27+CD95- naive CD8+ T cells lacking CXCR3 (TNR3-). These receptors all come from a human donor in good health. Some clones in this sample may be carry-over from other donors' samples.

The genes are TRBV12-3 or TRBV12-4 and TRBJ2-2; TCRdb picks TRBD2, but there is no DNA to check that call. This CDR3 spans 17 amino acids. The CDR3 spells CASSHGTSGANTGELFF.

The CDR3 sequence: CASSRGETYEQYF. The gene calls are TRBV11-2 and TRBJ2-7. The V gene's germline CDR1 is SGHAT and CDR2 FQNNGV. This CDR3 region has 13 residues.

CDR3 residues: CSVEDGTSGAYEQYF. The chain carries TRBV29-1 and TRBJ2-7; TCRdb indicates TRBD2, and absent DNA this call remains unverified. This CDR3 contains 15 residues. CDR1 and CDR2 from the germline V gene are SQVTM and ANQGSEA.

This rearrangement joins TRBV10-3 to TRBJ2-1; TCRdb outputs TRBD1, but without DNA this stays unchecked. This CDR3 is built from 16 residues. Germline assignment: CDR1 ENHRY and CDR2 SYGVKD. This CDR3 is CAISEARDTRYNEQFF.

The J gene is TRBJ1-6, the V gene TRBV19; TCRdb picks TRBD1, but there is no DNA to check that call. CDR3 length: 13 amino acids. Germline-derived CDR1 and CDR2 are LNHDA and SQIVND (reference sequence). The CDR3 sequence is CASSIGGVSPLHF.

The J gene is TRBJ2-1, the V gene TRBV7-8; TCRdb selects TRBD2, and the lack of DNA leaves this call unchecked. Looked up from germline, CDR1 is SGHVS and CDR2 is FQNEAQ. This CDR3 contains 12 residues. CDR3 in amino acids: CASSLAGLAGTF.

The V gene is TRBV5-1, the J gene TRBJ2-2; without DNA, the TCRdb call of TRBD2 cannot be checked. This CDR3 has 15 residues. Looked up from germline, CDR1 is SGHRS and CDR2 is YFSETQ. CDR3 region: CASSPLAGGTGELFF. The whole variable domain, remainder taken from reference TRBV5-1 and TRBJ2-2, is KAGVTQTPRYLIKTRGQQVTLSCSPISGHRSVSWYQQTPGQGLQFLFEYFSETQRNKGNFPGRFSGRQFSNSRSEMNVSTLELGDSALYLCASSPLAGGTGELFFGEGSRLTVL.

The rearrangement links TRBV5-6 to TRBJ2-7; the D call of TRBD1 rests on TCRdb alone, since no DNA is present to check it. CDR3 length equals 13 residues. Germline V gives CDR1 SGHDT, CDR2 YYEEEE. The CDR3 spells CASSSLGPGEQYF.

This sequence joins TRBV5-5 and TRBJ1-1. Germline CDR1 and CDR2: SGHKS and YYEKEE (reference sequence). CDR3 length: 13 amino acids. The CDR3 protein is CADRRAPNTEAFF.

This sequence joins TRBV14 and TRBJ2-1. CDR1 is SGHDN, CDR2 FVKESK, per germline. The CDR3 is 13 residues long. CDR3 loop: CASSKTLAFEQFF.

This sequence joins TRBV7-8 and TRBJ2-3. The CDR3 sequence is 15 residues long. CDR1 and CDR2 (germline): SGHVS, FQNEAQ. The CDR3 loop reads CASSLARPSTDTQYF.

The chain carries TRBV15 and TRBJ2-2; the TRBD1 assignment by TCRdb is unverifiable without DNA. Germline values: CDR1 LNHNV, CDR2 YYDKDF (reference sequence). The CDR3 extends over 14 amino acids. The CDR3 spells CATSSKGEPGELFF.

The V and J genes are TRBV11-2 and TRBJ2-1; TCRdb outputs TRBD1, but without DNA this stays unchecked. Per the germline V gene, CDR1 is SGHAT and CDR2 is FQNNGV. The CDR3 sequence is 15 residues long. The CDR3 loop is CASSGVGQGYNEQFF.

The V and J genes are TRBV5-5 and TRBJ2-7; TCRdb returns TRBD1, unconfirmable since there is no DNA. Germline CDR1 and CDR2: SGHKS and YYEKEE (reference sequence). CDR3 size: 16 residues. CDR3 in amino acids: CASSLPTGATSYEQYF.

CDR3: CASSPGTAGISETQYF. The J gene is TRBJ2-5, the V gene TRBV5-1; TCRdb picks TRBD2, but there is no DNA to check that call. Germline V gene lookup returns CDR1 SGHRS and CDR2 YFSETQ. The CDR3 spans 16 residues.

This chain links TRBV12-3 or TRBV12-4 with TRBJ2-2. This CDR3 comprises 13 residues. CDR3 sequence: CASSFAITGELFF.

The V call is TRBV7-2, the J call TRBJ1-4. CDR3 size: 16 residues. Germline loops: CDR1 SGHTA, CDR2 FQGNSA. The chain's CDR3 is CASSPSGRVWNEKLFF.

This chain uses TRBV4-1 with TRBJ2-4; TCRdb picks TRBD1, but there is no DNA to check that call. Germline-derived CDR1 and CDR2 are MGHRA and YSYEKL. This CDR3 contains 15 residues. The CDR3 sequence: CASSQVEGALNIQYF.

The chain is built from TRBV4-2 and TRBJ1-6; the D call of TRBD1 rests on TCRdb alone, since no DNA is present to check it. Germline CDR1 is LGHNA and CDR2 is YNFKEQ. There are 18 residues in the CDR3. The CDR3 sequence is CASSQEGTGNPPDPFLHF.